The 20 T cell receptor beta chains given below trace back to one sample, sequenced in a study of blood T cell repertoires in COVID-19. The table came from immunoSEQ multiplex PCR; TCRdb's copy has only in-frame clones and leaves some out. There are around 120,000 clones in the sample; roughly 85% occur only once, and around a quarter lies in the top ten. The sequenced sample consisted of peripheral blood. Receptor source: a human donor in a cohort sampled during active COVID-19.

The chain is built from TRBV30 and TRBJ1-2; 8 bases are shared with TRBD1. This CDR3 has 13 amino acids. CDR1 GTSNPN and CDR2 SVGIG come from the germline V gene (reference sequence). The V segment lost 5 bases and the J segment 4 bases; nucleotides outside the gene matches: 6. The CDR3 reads CAWGQGGSYGYTF. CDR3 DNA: TGTGCCTGGGGACAGGGAGGGAGCTATGGCTACACCTTC.

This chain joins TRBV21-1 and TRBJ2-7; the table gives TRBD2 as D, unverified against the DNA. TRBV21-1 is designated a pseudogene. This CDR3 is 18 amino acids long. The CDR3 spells CASSKEEMASGVKYEQYF. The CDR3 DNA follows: TGTGCCAGCAGCAAAGAGGAGATGGCTAGCGGGGTGAAATACGAGCAGTACTTC.

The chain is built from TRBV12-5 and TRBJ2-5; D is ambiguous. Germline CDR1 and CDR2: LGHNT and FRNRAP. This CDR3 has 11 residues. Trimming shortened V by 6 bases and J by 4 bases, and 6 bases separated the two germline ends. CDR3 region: CASGPGETQYF. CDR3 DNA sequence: TGTGCTAGTGGCCCGGGAGAGACCCAGTACTTC.

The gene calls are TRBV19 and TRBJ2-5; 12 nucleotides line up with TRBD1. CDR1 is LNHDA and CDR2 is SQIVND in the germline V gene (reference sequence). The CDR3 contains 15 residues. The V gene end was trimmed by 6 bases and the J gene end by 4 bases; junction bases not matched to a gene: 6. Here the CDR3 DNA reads TGTGCCAGTAGCCGGGGACAGGGGGCCGTAGAGACCCAGTACTTC. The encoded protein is CASSRGQGAVETQYF.

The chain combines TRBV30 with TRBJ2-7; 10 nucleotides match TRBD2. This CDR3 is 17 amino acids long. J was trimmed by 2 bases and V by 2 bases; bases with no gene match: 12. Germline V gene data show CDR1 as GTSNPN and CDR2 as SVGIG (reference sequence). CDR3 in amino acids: CAWSKFRTSGLAYEQYF. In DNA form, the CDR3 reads TGTGCCTGGAGTAAGTTCCGGACTAGCGGACTCGCCTACGAGCAGTACTTC.

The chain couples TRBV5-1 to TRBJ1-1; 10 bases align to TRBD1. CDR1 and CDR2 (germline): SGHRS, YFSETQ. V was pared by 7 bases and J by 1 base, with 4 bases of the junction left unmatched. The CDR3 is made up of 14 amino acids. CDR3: CASSGQGGNTEAFF. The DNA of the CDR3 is TGCGCCAGCTCCGGACAGGGGGGGAACACTGAAGCTTTCTTT.

The CDR3 sequence: CASSADRAMNTEAFF. CDR3 DNA sequence: TGTGCCAGTAGTGCGGACAGGGCGATGAACACTGAAGCTTTCTTT. V usage is TRBV19 and J usage is TRBJ1-1, with 8 bases matching TRBD1. Germline CDR1 reads LNHDA; CDR2 reads SQIVND (reference sequence). After removal of 5 bases from V and 0 bases from J, the junction contained 5 bases not matched to a gene. This CDR3 spans 15 amino acids.

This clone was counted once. CDR3 coding DNA: TGCGCCAGCAGCCCTGACTGGGGAGGGGATTCACCCCTCCACTTT. It codes for CASSPDWGGDSPLHF. The chain has TRBV5-1 and TRBJ1-6; D perhaps matches TRBD1 (5 bases). Looked up from germline, CDR1 is SGHRS and CDR2 is YFSETQ. V was trimmed by 4 bases and J by 8 bases, leaving 16 bases between them. The CDR3 runs 15 residues.

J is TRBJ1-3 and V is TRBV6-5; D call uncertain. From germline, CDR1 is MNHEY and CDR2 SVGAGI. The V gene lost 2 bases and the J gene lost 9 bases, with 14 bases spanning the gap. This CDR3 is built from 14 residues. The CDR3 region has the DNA TGTGCCAGCAGTTACGGGCCTCAGGAAGTCACCATATATTTT. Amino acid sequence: CASSYGPQEVTIYF.

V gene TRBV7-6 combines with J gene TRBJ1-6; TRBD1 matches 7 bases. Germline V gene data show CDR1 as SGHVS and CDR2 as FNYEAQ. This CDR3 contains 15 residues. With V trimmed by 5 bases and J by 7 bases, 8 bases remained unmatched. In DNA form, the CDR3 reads TGTGCCAGCAGCCTCCAGAGGACAGGAAATTCACCCCTCCACTTT. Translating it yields CASSLQRTGNSPLHF.

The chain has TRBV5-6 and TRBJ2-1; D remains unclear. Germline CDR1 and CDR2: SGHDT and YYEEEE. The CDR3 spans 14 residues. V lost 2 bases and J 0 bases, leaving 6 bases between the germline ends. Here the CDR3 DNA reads TGTGCCAGCAGCTTATGGAGCTCCTACAATGAGCAGTTCTTC. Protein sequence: CASSLWSSYNEQFF.

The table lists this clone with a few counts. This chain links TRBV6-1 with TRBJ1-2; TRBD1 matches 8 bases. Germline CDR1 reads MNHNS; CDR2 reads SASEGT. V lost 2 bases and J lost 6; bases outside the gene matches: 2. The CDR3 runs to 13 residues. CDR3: CASSERTGNGYTF. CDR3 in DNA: TGTGCCAGCAGTGAACGGACAGGGAATGGCTACACCTTC.

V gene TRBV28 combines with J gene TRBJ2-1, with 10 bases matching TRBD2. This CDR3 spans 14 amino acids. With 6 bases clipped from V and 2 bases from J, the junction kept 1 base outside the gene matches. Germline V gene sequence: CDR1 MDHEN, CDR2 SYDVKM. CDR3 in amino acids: CASRLAGAYNEQFF. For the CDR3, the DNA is TGTGCCAGCAGGCTAGCGGGGGCCTACAATGAGCAGTTCTTC.

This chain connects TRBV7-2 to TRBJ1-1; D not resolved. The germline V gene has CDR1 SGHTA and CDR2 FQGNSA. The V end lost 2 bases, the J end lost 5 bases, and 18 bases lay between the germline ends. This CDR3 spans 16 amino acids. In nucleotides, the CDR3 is TGTGCCAGCAGCTTAAATCCGACGGGGATGAGAACTGAAGCTTTCTTT. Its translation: CASSLNPTGMRTEAFF.

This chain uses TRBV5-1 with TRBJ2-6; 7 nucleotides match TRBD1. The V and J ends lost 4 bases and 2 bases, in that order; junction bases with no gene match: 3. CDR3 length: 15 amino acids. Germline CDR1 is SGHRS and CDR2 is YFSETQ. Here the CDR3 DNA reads TGCGCCAGCAGCCTAGGGGGCACTGGGGCCAACGTCCTGACTTTC. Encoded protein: CASSLGGTGANVLTF.

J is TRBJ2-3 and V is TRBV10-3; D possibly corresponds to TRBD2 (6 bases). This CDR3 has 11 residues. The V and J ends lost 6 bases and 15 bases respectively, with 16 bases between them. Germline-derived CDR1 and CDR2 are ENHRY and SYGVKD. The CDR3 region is CAISSGSLRYF. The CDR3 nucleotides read TGTGCCATCAGCTCCGGGAGCCTTCGTTATTTT.

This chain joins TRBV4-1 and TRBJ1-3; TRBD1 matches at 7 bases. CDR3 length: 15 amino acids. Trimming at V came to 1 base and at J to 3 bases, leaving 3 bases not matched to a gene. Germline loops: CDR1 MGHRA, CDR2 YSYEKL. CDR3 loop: CASSQGTGLGNTIYF. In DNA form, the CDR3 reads TGCGCCAGCAGCCAAGGGACAGGACTTGGAAACACCATATATTTT.

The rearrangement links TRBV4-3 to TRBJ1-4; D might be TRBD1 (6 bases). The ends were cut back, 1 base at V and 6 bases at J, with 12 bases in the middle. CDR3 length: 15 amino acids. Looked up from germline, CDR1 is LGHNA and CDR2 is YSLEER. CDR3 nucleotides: TGCGCCAGCAGCCAAGGAGACAGGAGTCATGAAAAACTGTTTTTT. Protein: CASSQGDRSHEKLFF.

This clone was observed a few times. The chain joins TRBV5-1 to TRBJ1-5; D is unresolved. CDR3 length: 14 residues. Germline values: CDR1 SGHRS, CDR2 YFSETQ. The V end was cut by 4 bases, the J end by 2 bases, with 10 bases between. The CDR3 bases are TGCGCCAGCAGCCCTGACACGGGCAATCAGCCCCAGCATTTT. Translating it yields CASSPDTGNQPQHF.

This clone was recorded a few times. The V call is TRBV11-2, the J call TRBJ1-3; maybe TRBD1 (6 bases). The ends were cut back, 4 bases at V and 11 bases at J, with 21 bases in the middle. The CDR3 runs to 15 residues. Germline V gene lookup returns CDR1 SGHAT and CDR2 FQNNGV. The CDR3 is CASSWDDRTVSPIYF. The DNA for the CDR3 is TGTGCCAGCAGCTGGGACGACAGGACCGTATCACCCATATATTTT.